This T cell receptor (beta chain) was sequenced for a study of OX40 agonist ivuxolimab in advanced cancers. The study's findings and limits: The average count of expanded clones was higher among CD8+ T cells than among CD4+.

This clone was recorded once. The antigen remains unidentified. Method: immunoSEQ multiplex PCR; TCRdb's copy keeps in-frame clones and lacks some. The sample shows around 40,000 clones, approximately 80% of them seen only once. The clonotype was recovered from an adult with an advanced solid tumor such as melanoma, head and neck, liver or kidney cancer. The sample in question was CD4+ or CD8+ T cells sorted from blood, obtained in a trial of the OX40 agonist ivuxolimab.

CDR3 in DNA: TGTGCCAGCAGCTTGGGCGGGCAGGGGCAGTTCTTC. Encoded protein: CASSLGGQGQFF. The chain carries TRBV5-6 and TRBJ2-1, with D possibly being TRBD1 or TRBD2 (5 bases each). Germline lookup yields CDR1 SGHDT and CDR2 YYEEEE. Deletions cut 0 bases from V and 12 bases from J, with 10 bases between. The CDR3 spans 12 residues.